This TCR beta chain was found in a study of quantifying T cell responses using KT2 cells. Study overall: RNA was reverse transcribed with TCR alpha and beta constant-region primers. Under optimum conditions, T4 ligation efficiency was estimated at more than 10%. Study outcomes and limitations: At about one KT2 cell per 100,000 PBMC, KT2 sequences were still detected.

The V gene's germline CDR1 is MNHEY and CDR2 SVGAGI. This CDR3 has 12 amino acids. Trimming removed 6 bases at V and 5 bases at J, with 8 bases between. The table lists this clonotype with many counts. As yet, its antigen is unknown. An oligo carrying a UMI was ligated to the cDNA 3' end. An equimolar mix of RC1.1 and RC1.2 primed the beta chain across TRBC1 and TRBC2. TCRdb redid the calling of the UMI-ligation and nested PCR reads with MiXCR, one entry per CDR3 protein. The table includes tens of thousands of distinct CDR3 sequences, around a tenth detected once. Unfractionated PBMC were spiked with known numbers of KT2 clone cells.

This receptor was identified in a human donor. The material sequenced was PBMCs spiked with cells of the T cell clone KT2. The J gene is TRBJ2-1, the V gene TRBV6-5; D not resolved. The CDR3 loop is CASRTGDNEQFF. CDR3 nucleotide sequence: TGTGCCAGCAGGACGGGTGACAATGAGCAGTTCTTC.